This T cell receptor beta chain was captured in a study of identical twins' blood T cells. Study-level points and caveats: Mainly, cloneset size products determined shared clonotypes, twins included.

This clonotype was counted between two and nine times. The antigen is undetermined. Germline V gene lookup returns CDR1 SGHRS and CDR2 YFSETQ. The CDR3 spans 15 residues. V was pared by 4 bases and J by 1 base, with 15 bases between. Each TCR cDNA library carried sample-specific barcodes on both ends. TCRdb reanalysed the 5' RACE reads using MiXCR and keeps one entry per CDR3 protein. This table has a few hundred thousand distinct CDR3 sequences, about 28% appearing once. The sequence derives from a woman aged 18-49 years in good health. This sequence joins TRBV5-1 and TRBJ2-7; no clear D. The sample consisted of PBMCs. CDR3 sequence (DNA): TGCGCCAGCAGCACCGGACCGGGCGAATCCTACGAGCAGTACTTC. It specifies CASSTGPGESYEQYF.